The 20 T cell receptor beta chains presented below share a single source sample, sequenced in a study of blood T cell repertoires in COVID-19. Using immunoSEQ multiplex PCR, the repertoire was profiled, and TCRdb retains in-frame clones only, with some absent. The data hold roughly 100,000 clones, with about 91% observed a single time. Sequencing was carried out using peripheral blood. The receptors were gathered from a human donor in a cohort sampled during active COVID-19.

The chain recombines TRBV10-3 with TRBJ2-7; D perhaps matches TRBD2 (6 bases). V was shortened by 5 bases and J by 2 bases, with 13 bases between the two germline ends. Germline V gives CDR1 ENHRY, CDR2 SYGVKD. The CDR3 runs to 14 residues. In DNA form, the CDR3 reads TGTGCCATCAGTAGTAGCGGCAACCCCTACGAGCAGTACTTC. It specifies CAISSSGNPYEQYF.

This sequence joins TRBV18 and TRBJ2-5; D perhaps matches TRBD1 (5 bases). From germline, CDR1 is KGHSH and CDR2 LQKENI. Trimming pared 3 bases from V and 1 base from J, leaving 9 bases between. The CDR3 runs 14 residues. The CDR3 DNA reads TGTGCCAGCTCACCGGGGCAGTCCCAAGAGACCCAGTACTTC. Translating gives CASSPGQSQETQYF.

The chain is built from TRBV24-1 and TRBJ2-3; TRBD1 matches at 7 bases. The CDR3 covers 16 residues. Germline CDR1 reads KGHDR; CDR2 reads SFDVKD. Trimming cost V 3 bases and J 6 bases; bases outside gene matches: 11. CDR3 region: CATSDRARLGGDTQYF. The CDR3 bases are TGTGCCACCAGTGATAGAGCGAGGCTAGGGGGCGATACGCAGTATTTT.

With respect to this clone: The germline gene is not matched at one end of the junction; a read error may be the cause. The genes are TRBV6-1 and TRBJ1-3, with 8 bases aligning to TRBD1. Germline V gene lookup returns CDR1 MNHNS and CDR2 SASEGT. This CDR3 has 16 amino acids. The CDR3 bases are TGTGCCAGCAGAGAAGTTACAGGGGGAGTGGGAAACACCATATATTTT. Protein: CASREVTGGVGNTIYF.

The J gene is TRBJ2-1, the V gene TRBV6-5, with unresolved D. Germline values: CDR1 MNHEY, CDR2 SVGAGI. Between the trimmed V and J ends, which lost 6 bases and 7 bases, there was a span of 16 bases. This CDR3 has 14 amino acids. The CDR3 DNA reads as TGTGCCAGCAGCAGGATAGTAGATTGGAATGAGCAGTTCTTC. Amino acids: CASSRIVDWNEQFF.

This chain connects TRBV4-1 to TRBJ2-7; 12 bases are a match to TRBD2. CDR1 MGHRA and CDR2 YSYEKL come from the germline V gene. There are 16 residues in the CDR3. Trimming at V came to 1 base and at J to 7 bases, leaving 8 bases not matched to a gene. DNA for the CDR3: TGCGCCAGCAGCCAAGTAGCTAGCGGGGGGGCCTTAGAGCAGTACTTC. Translated: CASSQVASGGALEQYF.

The CDR3 loop is CASNPTGTAYNEQFF. The CDR3 region has the DNA TGTGCCAGCAACCCAACCGGGACAGCTTACAATGAGCAGTTCTTC. The V call is TRBV6-5, the J call TRBJ2-1, with TRBD1 matching over 7 bases. V was pared by 7 bases and J by 4 bases, with 10 bases of the junction left unmatched. CDR1 is MNHEY, CDR2 SVGAGI, per germline. The CDR3 is 15 residues long.

This chain connects TRBV9 to TRBJ2-3; D may be TRBD1 (6 bases). The CDR3 has 17 residues. Per germline, CDR1 SGDLS and CDR2 YYNGEE. V lost 4 bases to trimming and J lost 2 bases, with 20 bases between them. The CDR3 loop is CASSPSGLGHPTDTQYF. In DNA form, the CDR3 reads TGTGCCAGCAGCCCTTCAGGGTTGGGACATCCCACAGATACGCAGTATTTT.

The V and J genes are TRBV13 and TRBJ2-5, with D possibly matching TRBD2 (6 bases). CDR1 and CDR2 from the germline V gene are PRHDT and FYEKMQ (reference sequence). The V end was cut by 1 base, the J end by 5 bases, with 14 bases between. This CDR3 is built from 15 residues. This CDR3 is CASSLVTFGGETQYF. DNA of the CDR3: TGTGCCAGCAGCTTAGTCACATTTGGGGGGGAGACCCAGTACTTC.

This clone was found a few times. This CDR3 reads CASTYVETSGISGANVLTF. The CDR3 region has the DNA TGCGCCAGCACCTACGTCGAGACTAGCGGCATCTCTGGGGCCAACGTCCTGACTTTC. The V gene is TRBV5-1, the J gene TRBJ2-6; 9 bases are a match to TRBD2. This CDR3 has 19 amino acids. V shed 6 bases, J shed 0 bases, and the junction held 13 bases outside the gene matches. Germline CDR1 and CDR2: SGHRS and YFSETQ.

A single count supports this clone. V usage is TRBV4-3 and J usage is TRBJ2-2, with TRBD2 matching 8 bases. The J segment lost 1 base and the V segment lost 4 bases, leaving 5 bases of the junction unmatched. The CDR3 is 16 amino acids. CDR1 and CDR2 (germline): LGHNA, YSLEER. The CDR3 DNA is TGCGCCAGCAGCCCCTCGGCGGGGGGGAACACCGGGGAGCTGTTTTTT. Protein: CASSPSAGGNTGELFF.

V gene TRBV4-2 combines with J gene TRBJ1-1; D possibly corresponds to TRBD1 (6 bases). Trimming cost V 2 bases and J 10 bases, with 11 bases left between them. The germline gives CDR1 LGHNA, CDR2 YNFKEQ. The CDR3 consists of 12 residues. The chain's CDR3 is CASSQTGWGAFF. The CDR3 region has the DNA TGTGCCAGCAGCCAAACAGGGTGGGGAGCTTTCTTT.

The chain has TRBV7-9 and TRBJ1-1, with TRBD1 matching 7 bases. The CDR3 runs to 18 residues. With V trimmed by 4 bases and J by 1 base, 15 bases remained unmatched. Germline assignment: CDR1 SEHNR and CDR2 FQNEAQ (reference sequence). The CDR3, as DNA: TGTGCCAGCAGCTCTAATAGGGACAGTAAGGGTCCGAACACTGAAGCTTTCTTT. Its protein is CASSSNRDSKGPNTEAFF.

V gene TRBV5-1 combines with J gene TRBJ1-4, with TRBD1 as a possible D gene (5 bases). The CDR3 runs to 14 residues. Germline V gives CDR1 SGHRS, CDR2 YFSETQ. Trimming removed 2 bases from V and 2 bases from J, with 7 bases in between. The CDR3 is CASSFDSTNEKLFF. The CDR3 region has the DNA TGCGCCAGCAGCTTCGACAGTACTAATGAAAAACTGTTTTTT.

The V gene is TRBV11-1, the J gene TRBJ2-7; 10 nucleotides align to TRBD1. Germline loops: CDR1 SGHAT, CDR2 FQDESV (reference sequence). The CDR3 covers 16 residues. V trimming: 7 bases; J trimming: 4 bases; junction bases outside the gene matches: 13. CDR3: CASTLRAGQGGYEQYF. In DNA form, the CDR3 reads TGTGCCAGCACTTTAAGGGCCGGACAGGGGGGTTACGAGCAGTACTTC.

The rearrangement links TRBV4-2 to TRBJ1-1, with D perhaps matching TRBD1 (5 bases). Germline V CDR1 and CDR2: LGHNA, YNFKEQ. Trimming removed 5 bases at V and 5 bases at J, with 6 bases between. CDR3 length: 11 amino acids. CDR3 nucleotides: TGTGCCAGCAGCGGGGGGACTGAAGCTTTCTTT. This sequence encodes CASSGGTEAFF.

This sequence joins TRBV4-2 and TRBJ1-6; tentatively, D is TRBD1 (5 bases). Germline values: CDR1 LGHNA, CDR2 YNFKEQ. This CDR3 spans 18 amino acids. The V end lost 2 bases, the J end lost 9 bases, and 23 bases lay between the germline ends. CDR3 amino acids: CASSQKRQWGDSRSPLHF. DNA for the CDR3: TGTGCCAGCAGCCAAAAAAGGCAGTGGGGGGATTCTCGTTCACCCCTCCACTTT.

The chain is built from TRBV6-5 and TRBJ1-1; D gene ambiguous. V was cut by 8 bases and J by 4 bases, with 17 bases left in between. The CDR3 runs 14 residues. Germline CDR1 reads MNHEY; CDR2 reads SVGAGI. The CDR3 DNA follows: TGTGCCAGCTTAGAACGGGCGGGAAGCACTGAAGCTTTCTTT. This gives the protein CASLERAGSTEAFF.

The V call is TRBV25-1, the J call TRBJ2-5, with a possible D match to TRBD2 (5 bases). This CDR3 spans 16 amino acids. With 6 bases removed from V and 2 bases from J, the gap between germline ends came to 19 bases. Germline CDR1 and CDR2: MGHDK and SYGVNS. The CDR3 spells CASRGPHAGRQETQYF. CDR3 nucleotides: TGTGCCAGCAGAGGGCCTCACGCGGGCAGACAAGAGACCCAGTACTTC.

The chain joins TRBV28 to TRBJ2-1; maybe TRBD2 (7 bases). The V end lost 6 bases, the J end lost 5 bases, and 17 bases lay between the germline ends. Germline V gene sequence: CDR1 MDHEN, CDR2 SYDVKM. This CDR3 is 15 amino acids long. The CDR3 region has the DNA TGTGCCAGCAGCTTTCGGGGGAGGGGGGACAATGAGCAGTTCTTC. Translated, it gives CASSFRGRGDNEQFF.